The 10 T cell receptor beta chains presented below share a single source sample, sequenced in a study of Graves' ophthalmopathy and Graves' hyperthyroidism (dated by TCRdb to 2016 to 2018). Sequenced using an Illumina HiSeq 2000. For repertoire sequencing, the TCR beta CDR3 regions were amplified from RNA transcripts. HTBI primers and the Qiagen OneStep RT-PCR kit were used in a first-round RT-PCR, which was followed by a second-round multiplex PCR, size selection and purification. TCRdb reworked the public reads: Q25 trimming with fastp, MiXCR clone assembly, productive beta chains retained. Duplicate CDR3 protein sequences are folded into a single record with the most common DNA and genes. Within this sample are almost 750,000 distinct CDR3 sequences, with 40% of them counted one time only. The ten top clones hold approximately 43% of the sample. The sequencing sample was made of peripheral blood. The receptors were gathered from an adult man with Graves' ophthalmopathy.

This clonotype showed up just a few times. DNA for the CDR3: TGTGCCAGCAGTTTCTCAGGGGAGAACACCGGGGAGCTGTTTTTT. This translates into CASSFSGENTGELFF. This sequence joins TRBV27 and TRBJ2-2, with a possible D match to TRBD1 (6 bases). V lost 3 bases, J lost 1 base, and 9 bases lay in between. The length of the CDR3 is 15 residues. Germline CDR1 and CDR2: MNHEY and SMNVEV (reference sequence).

The chain couples TRBV10-3 to TRBJ1-3; 8 bases match TRBD1. V dropped 6 bases and J dropped 3; count of bases not matched to a gene: 4. This CDR3 is 14 amino acids long. From germline, CDR1 is ENHRY and CDR2 SYGVKD. The CDR3 is CAIRAGGGGNTIYF. CDR3 nucleotide sequence: TGTGCCATCAGGGCAGGGGGCGGTGGAAACACCATATATTTT.

With regard to this clonotype: Being one base from a much bigger clone, this may be a read error. The chain joins TRBV7-7 to TRBJ2-5, with 8 bases lining up with TRBD1. Germline CDR1 and CDR2: SSHAT and FNYEAQ (reference sequence). The CDR3 loop spans 15 amino acids. Trimming took 4 bases from V and 5 from J; bases not matched to a gene: 9. CDR3 loop: CASSYDRGAWETQYF. CDR3 bases: TGTGCCAGCAGCTACGACAGGGGCGCGTGGGAGACCCAGTACTTC.

The table lists this clonotype with a count of one. The gene calls are TRBV5-5 and TRBJ2-5; 7 positions agree with TRBD2. Losses at the gene ends were 4 bases for V and 4 bases for J; bases not matched to a gene: 10. The CDR3 is 15 amino acids. In germline, CDR1 is SGHKS, CDR2 YYEKEE (reference sequence). The CDR3 reads CASSHGRDKGETQYF. The CDR3 DNA reads TGTGCCAGCAGCCATGGGAGGGATAAAGGAGAGACCCAGTACTTC.

The V and J genes are TRBV20-1 and TRBJ2-7; TRBD2 might be the D (6 bases). Germline loops: CDR1 DFQATT, CDR2 SNEGSKA (reference sequence). The germline V and J ends were trimmed by 4 bases and 2 bases, with 18 bases remaining between them. The CDR3 totals 15 residues. The DNA of the CDR3 is TGCAGTGCTACTGAAACTAGCCGGAGGGCCTACGAGCAGTACTTC. Translating gives CSATETSRRAYEQYF.

The genes are TRBV9 and TRBJ1-3, with no clear D. Germline CDR1 and CDR2: SGDLS and YYNGEE. The CDR3 runs 17 residues. V dropped 2 bases and J dropped 4 bases, with 19 bases sitting between them. The CDR3 reads CASSVAPLSRSGNTIYF. The CDR3 DNA is TGTGCCAGCAGCGTTGCCCCCCTGAGTCGGAGCGGAAACACCATATATTTT.

This rearrangement joins TRBV7-2 to TRBJ2-7; 10 bases are shared with TRBD1. CDR1 is SGHTA and CDR2 is FQGNSA in the germline V gene. V shed 1 base and J 3 bases; nucleotides not matched to a gene: 12. The CDR3 extends over 18 amino acids. CDR3 in amino acids: CASSLVPDPGTGVYEQYF. In DNA, the CDR3 is TGTGCCAGCAGCTTAGTCCCCGATCCCGGGACAGGGGTCTACGAGCAGTACTTC.

Turning to this clonotype: This could be a read error, since a much larger clone is one nucleotide away. Lacking the conserved final phenylalanine or tryptophan, this CDR3 likely reflects a read error. The V and J genes are TRBV19 and TRBJ1-1, with 9 bases identical to TRBD1. V shed 8 bases, J shed 3 bases, and the junction held 7 bases outside the gene matches. The V gene's germline CDR1 is LNHDA and CDR2 SQIVND (reference sequence). CDR3 length equals 14 residues. CDR3 protein: CASGYRGLDTEAFL. DNA of the CDR3: TGTGCCAGTGGATACAGGGGGCTGGACACTGAAGCTTTCCTT.

A word on this clonotype: With a much larger clone just one base away, this may be a read error. The chain couples TRBV7-9 to TRBJ2-7; D not certain. The CDR3 is 13 residues long. Germline-derived CDR1 and CDR2 are SEHNR and FQNEAQ (reference sequence). The CDR3 DNA sequence: TGTGCCAGCAGCTTAGACGGTTTCTACGAGCAGTGCTTC. Residues: CASSLDGFYEQCF.

There are many counts of this clonotype. The V and J genes are TRBV16 and TRBJ2-7, with D possibly matching TRBD1 (5 bases). Germline CDR1 and CDR2: KGHSY and FQNENV. The CDR3 loop spans 13 amino acids. V lost 2 bases, J lost 5 bases, and 10 bases lay in between. CDR3 nucleotides: TGTGCCAGCAGCCAAGCCAGGGTCGACGAGCAGTACTTC. It yields the protein CASSQARVDEQYF.